These T cell receptor beta chains were read from a single sample in a study of CD8+ T cells in alopecia areata. Some clones are missing from TCRdb's copy, which holds only in-frame ones; the method was immunoSEQ multiplex PCR. The sample lists 150,000 or so clones, 50% to 65% seen once, with approximately 20% in the top ten. Sequences were derived from CD8+ T cells sorted from blood, sampled at week 0. The receptors stem from a human donor with alopecia areata. The CDR3 runs from the conserved cysteine through the conserved F or W. Each record gives: clone size, J gene, D gene, V gene, CDR3 protein, CDR3 DNA. The D gene is left open where the match is weak. For some rows the clone size is stated as once, few or many, or as a class when expanded; others skip it.

few,TRBJ2-3,TRBD1,TRBV5-5,CASSPGTGGATDTQYF,TGTGCCAGCAGCCCGGGGACAGGGGGCGCGACAGATACGCAGTATTTT
-,TRBJ2-7,-,TRBV19,CATAETGGAYEQYF,TGTGCCACGGCAGAAACGGGCGGAGCTTACGAGCAGTACTTC
-,TRBJ2-7,TRBD1,TRBV29-1,CSAKTGSSYEQYF,TGCAGCGCTAAGACAGGGAGCTCCTACGAGCAGTACTTC
few,TRBJ2-5,TRBD2,TRBV30,CAWRAGAGGETQYF,TGTGCCTGGAGAGCTGGAGCGGGGGGCGAGACCCAGTACTTC
-,TRBJ2-1,TRBD1,TRBV13,CASSPADRGLDNEQFF,TGTGCCAGCAGCCCCGCCGACAGGGGCCTAGACAATGAGCAGTTCTTC
-,TRBJ2-1,TRBD1,TRBV30,CACSAEGALYNEQFF,TGTGCCTGCAGTGCAGAGGGGGCGCTTTACAATGAGCAGTTCTTC
-,TRBJ2-7,-,TRBV29-1,CSVGAGGEQYF,TGCAGCGTTGGGGCTGGAGGGGAGCAGTACTTC
-,TRBJ2-3,TRBD2,TRBV29-1,CSVFGGGKDTQYF,TGCAGCGTTTTCGGGGGGGGTAAAGATACGCAGTATTTT
many,TRBJ2-1,-,TRBV7-8,CASSLLTRPSYNEQFF,TGTGCCAGCAGCTTATTGACTAGACCCTCCTACAATGAGCAGTTCTTC
-,TRBJ1-2,-,TRBV9,CASSGDGSPYGYTF,TGTGCCAGCAGCGGCGATGGGAGTCCCTATGGCTACACCTTC
-,TRBJ2-7,-,TRBV29-1,CSVAGDRDSSYEQYF,TGCAGCGTTGCGGGAGACCGGGATAGCTCCTACGAGCAGTACTTC
few,TRBJ2-1,TRBD2,TRBV13,CASSLGSSGGDNEQFF,TGTGCCAGCAGCTTAGGATCCAGCGGGGGGGACAATGAGCAGTTCTTC
-,TRBJ2-7,TRBD2,TRBV19,CASSTGLAGYEQYF,TGTGCCAGTAGTACGGGACTAGCGGGGTACGAGCAGTACTTC
-,TRBJ1-5,TRBD1,TRBV27,CASSPSTGDSNQPQHF,TGTGCCAGCAGCCCATCCACAGGGGATAGCAATCAGCCCCAGCATTTT
-,TRBJ2-7,-,TRBV6-6,CASTQDPSYEQYF,TGTGCCAGCACCCAGGACCCCTCCTACGAGCAGTACTTC
-,TRBJ2-1,-,TRBV7-9,CASSPGANEQFF,TGTGCCAGCAGCCCAGGGGCGAATGAGCAGTTCTTC
-,TRBJ1-1,-,TRBV29-1,CSVESLENTEAFF,TGCAGCGTTGAATCTCTGGAGAACACTGAAGCTTTCTTT
-,TRBJ1-2,TRBD1,TRBV29-1,CSVEEGTGMGSYTF,TGCAGCGTTGAAGAGGGGACAGGAATGGGTAGCTACACCTTC
medium-sized,TRBJ1-1,TRBD1,TRBV27,CASSLLGAGTGSLFF,TGTGCCAGCAGTTTATTGGGGGCCGGGACAGGGAGCCTTTTCTTT